This T cell receptor beta chain was identified during a study of shared clonotypes between healthy human individuals. Overall study findings and caveats: Few donors limited the genetic and exposure-history diversity represented.

None of the donors, who were healthy HIV-negative adults, had recently had acute infections or vaccinations. It was around 100 million PBMCs that unsorted samples used for genomic DNA. In regard to this clone: What it binds is unknown.

A deep-level run was used for the assay. TCRdb's copy holds only in-frame clones and misses some; the assay was immunoSEQ multiplex PCR. The data show 450,000 to 500,000 clones, 70% to 85% seen once. The CDR3 totals 13 residues. Trimming left V 1 base short and J 6 bases short, with 9 bases between. Germline-derived CDR1 and CDR2 are SEHNR and FQNEAQ (reference sequence). This chain uses TRBV7-9 with TRBJ2-5; tentatively, D is TRBD2 (5 bases). This TCR was recovered from a woman aged 40 to 49 in good health. Some clones in this sample may be carry-over from other donors' samples. Sequenced sample: PBMCs. The CDR3 nucleotides read TGTGCCAGCAGCTTAGGGGAGTTGAAGACCCAGTACTTC. Protein: CASSLGELKTQYF.